This T cell receptor beta chain was retrieved from a study of blood T cell repertoires in COVID-19. Background on the study: Spain, Italy and the United States supplied samples that represented acute and convalescent COVID-19. T cells, B-cell-depleted T cells, or PBMCs provided the cDNA or gDNA that served as material.

The germline V gene has CDR1 ENHRY and CDR2 SYGVKD. The CDR3 runs 15 residues. Trimming removed 2 bases from V and 2 bases from J; junction bases left unmatched: 6. Authors' analysis steps: Scientists estimated how many nucleated cells there were by amplifying reference gene primers. TCRdb's table, derived via immunoSEQ multiplex PCR, lists solely in-frame clones and lacks some. V and J calls and clone size are given by that table; D and trimming were obtained from the DNA. The sample holds about 75,000 clones, approximately 90% seen once. The source is a woman in her sixties or seventies with acute or convalescent COVID-19. Input material: peripheral blood. V usage is TRBV10-3 and J usage is TRBJ2-7; 7 bases fit TRBD1. The CDR3 region is CAISENTGVPYEQYF. The CDR3 region has the DNA TGTGCCATCAGTGAGAACACAGGGGTTCCCTACGAGCAGTACTTC.